This T cell receptor (beta chain) was identified during a study of shared clonotypes between healthy human individuals. Study-wide context: Each donor's CD8 memory used one plate, CD8 naive two, each CD4 subset three.

This clone came up a few times. TCRdb keeps only in-frame clones here, not all; method: immunoSEQ multiplex PCR. The table lists hundreds of thousands of clones, around four fifths of them singletons. CD4+ cells underwent separation, giving CD45RA+ naive and CD45RA-negative memory subsets. CDR3 size: 16 residues. V dropped 2 bases and J dropped 7 bases, with 18 bases sitting between them. Germline V gives CDR1 SGHAT, CDR2 FQNNGV. The clonotype was recovered from a woman in her 30s in good health. The chain couples TRBV11-2 to TRBJ2-1, with D perhaps matching TRBD2 (5 bases). The sample taken for sequencing was memory CD4+ T cells sorted from blood. The sample's subset: CD45RA-negative fraction. CDR3 nucleotides: TGTGCCAGCAGCTTACGTACCGGGGTACGGGTAAATGAGCAGTTCTTC. Its translation is CASSLRTGVRVNEQFF.